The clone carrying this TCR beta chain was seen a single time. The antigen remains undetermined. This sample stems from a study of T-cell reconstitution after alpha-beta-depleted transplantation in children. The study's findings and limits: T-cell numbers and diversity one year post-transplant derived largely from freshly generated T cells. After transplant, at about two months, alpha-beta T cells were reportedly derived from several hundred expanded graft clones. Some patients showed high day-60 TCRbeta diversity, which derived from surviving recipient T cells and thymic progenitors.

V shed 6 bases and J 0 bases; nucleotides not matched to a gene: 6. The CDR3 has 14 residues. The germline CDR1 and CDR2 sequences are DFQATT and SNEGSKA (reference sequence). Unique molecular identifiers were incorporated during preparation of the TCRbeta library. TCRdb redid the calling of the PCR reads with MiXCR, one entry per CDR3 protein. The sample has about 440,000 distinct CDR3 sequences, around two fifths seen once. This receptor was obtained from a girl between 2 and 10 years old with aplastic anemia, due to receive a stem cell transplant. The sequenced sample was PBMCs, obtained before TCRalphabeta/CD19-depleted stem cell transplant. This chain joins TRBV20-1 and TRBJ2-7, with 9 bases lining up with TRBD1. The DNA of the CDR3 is TGCAGTGCGACCTGGGACAGGGCCTCCTACGAGCAGTACTTC. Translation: CSATWDRASYEQYF.